These T cell receptor beta chains were read from a single sample in a study of cytomegalovirus exposure and HLA in healthy donors. Only in-frame clones appear in the TCRdb table, and some are missing; sequencing was by immunoSEQ multiplex PCR. The sample holds roughly 110,000 clones, roughly 80% seen once. Specimen: PBMCs. Receptors were obtained from a man aged 45-65 years in good health and CMV-seronegative. Each CDR3 is given without its conserved first and last residue.

j_gene: TRBJ2-1; v_gene: TRBV7-2; CDR3aa: ASSSGRLAGEQF
j_gene: TRBJ2-5; v_gene: TRBV7-8; CDR3aa: ASSLAGTKETQY
j_gene: TRBJ2-3; v_gene: TRBV10-3; CDR3aa: AIGQGATDTQY
j_gene: TRBJ2-3; v_gene: TRBV6-6; CDR3aa: ASSFRDSTDTQY
j_gene: TRBJ1-2; v_gene: TRBV29-1; CDR3aa: SVGVLSGYT
j_gene: TRBJ2-3; v_gene: TRBV5-5; CDR3aa: ASSWGGADTQY
j_gene: TRBJ1-1; v_gene: TRBV6-5; CDR3aa: ASSNRGETEAF
j_gene: TRBJ1-3; v_gene: TRBV29-1; CDR3aa: SVSESSGNTIY
j_gene: TRBJ2-3; v_gene: TRBV15; CDR3aa: ATSRGTSTDTQY
j_gene: TRBJ2-6; v_gene: TRBV30; CDR3aa: AWGDRAYSGANVLT
j_gene: TRBJ1-2; v_gene: TRBV7-3; CDR3aa: ASSPTGEEDYGYT
j_gene: TRBJ2-5; v_gene: TRBV6-5; CDR3aa: ASSASLGQRETQY
j_gene: TRBJ1-1; v_gene: TRBV9; CDR3aa: ASSVGVDTEAF
j_gene: TRBJ1-1; v_gene: TRBV5-1; CDR3aa: ASSLNRLMNTEAF
j_gene: TRBJ1-2; v_gene: TRBV6-1; CDR3aa: ASSEGPTGTGGYGYT
j_gene: TRBJ1-1; v_gene: TRBV9; CDR3aa: ASSGAGTEAF
j_gene: TRBJ1-1; v_gene: TRBV19; CDR3aa: ASSRAGTVTEAF
j_gene: TRBJ1-2; v_gene: TRBV4-2; CDR3aa: ASSFTFPEGSGYT
j_gene: TRBJ1-5; v_gene: TRBV6-6; CDR3aa: ASSFGQYQPQH
j_gene: TRBJ2-7; v_gene: TRBV5-6; CDR3aa: ASNGQGAGEQY
j_gene: TRBJ2-3; v_gene: TRBV5-6; CDR3aa: ASSLGDASNTDTQY
j_gene: TRBJ1-5; v_gene: TRBV29-1; CDR3aa: SVGQDNQPQH
j_gene: TRBJ2-3; v_gene: TRBV2; CDR3aa: ASKDRGPDTQY
j_gene: TRBJ1-5; v_gene: TRBV19; CDR3aa: ASRAGLSNQPQH
j_gene: TRBJ2-1; v_gene: TRBV28; CDR3aa: ASSPGTIYEQF
j_gene: TRBJ2-3; v_gene: TRBV5-1; CDR3aa: ASSFAGSSDTQY
j_gene: TRBJ1-3; v_gene: TRBV10-1; CDR3aa: ASSESRVSGNTIY
j_gene: TRBJ2-5; v_gene: TRBV10-3; CDR3aa: ASSGTLQETQY
j_gene: TRBJ2-3; v_gene: TRBV5-1; CDR3aa: ASVRTGGTDTQY
j_gene: TRBJ2-2; v_gene: TRBV18; CDR3aa: ASSQDTGELF
j_gene: TRBJ2-1; v_gene: TRBV7-2; CDR3aa: ASSLGTGRNEQF
j_gene: TRBJ2-7; v_gene: TRBV7-9; CDR3aa: ASSYGQGIYEQY
j_gene: TRBJ1-2; v_gene: TRBV30; CDR3aa: ATQGDSRNYGYT
j_gene: TRBJ1-1; v_gene: TRBV7-9; CDR3aa: ASSRGQGGAGGEAF
j_gene: TRBJ1-1; v_gene: TRBV7-8; CDR3aa: ASSSGQGLNTEAF
j_gene: TRBJ1-2; v_gene: TRBV25-1; CDR3aa: ASSGPNADYGYT
j_gene: TRBJ1-5; v_gene: TRBV28; CDR3aa: ASSSGTRHQPQH
j_gene: TRBJ1-1; v_gene: TRBV7-9; CDR3aa: ASSAGQGEAF
j_gene: TRBJ2-3; v_gene: TRBV4-3; CDR3aa: ASSQAPTHTRTDTQY
j_gene: TRBJ2-2; v_gene: TRBV19; CDR3aa: ASSISNSNTGELF
j_gene: TRBJ2-5; v_gene: TRBV4-1; CDR3aa: ASSQDRTGGIQETQY
j_gene: TRBJ1-2; v_gene: TRBV13; CDR3aa: ASSLGQNYGYT
j_gene: TRBJ1-2; v_gene: TRBV5-1; CDR3aa: ASSPLGGTVYGYT
j_gene: TRBJ1-1; v_gene: TRBV5-1; CDR3aa: ASSQYTGKNTEAF
j_gene: TRBJ2-6; v_gene: TRBV2; CDR3aa: ASSLLRQAHSGANVLT
j_gene: TRBJ2-2; v_gene: TRBV6-4; CDR3aa: ASSESGGSSGELF
j_gene: TRBJ2-3; v_gene: TRBV7-6; CDR3aa: ASSLGSLVSTDTQY
j_gene: TRBJ2-3; v_gene: TRBV29-1; CDR3aa: SVGQGTDTQY
j_gene: TRBJ2-1; v_gene: TRBV7-9; CDR3aa: ASSRARLAGPDNEQF
j_gene: TRBJ2-5; v_gene: TRBV7-2; CDR3aa: ASSSGGEQY
j_gene: TRBJ2-1; v_gene: TRBV5-1; CDR3aa: ASSLEGLAGGGPYNEQF